This paragraph reports one T cell receptor (beta chain). Method: immunoSEQ multiplex PCR; TCRdb's copy keeps in-frame clones and lacks some. This table has roughly 76,000 clones, approximately 88% appearing once. This specimen belongs to a study of OX40 agonist ivuxolimab in advanced cancers. Trimming cost V 5 bases and J 3 bases, with 8 bases left between them. CDR3 size: 13 residues. Germline-derived CDR1 and CDR2 are SGHTA and FQGTGA. Material: CD4+ or CD8+ T cells sorted from blood, obtained in a trial of the OX40 agonist ivuxolimab. The rearrangement uses TRBV7-3 and TRBJ2-1; a possible D gene is TRBD1 (6 bases). This receptor was obtained from an adult with an advanced solid tumor such as melanoma, head and neck, liver or kidney cancer. CDR3 sequence: CASSPDSYNEQFF. For the CDR3, the DNA is TGTGCCAGCAGCCCGGACAGCTACAATGAGCAGTTCTTC.